This TCR beta chain was profiled in a study of T-cell reconstitution after alpha-beta-depleted transplantation in children. The authors prepared the TCRbeta library with unique molecular identifiers. MiXCR, run by TCRdb on the PCR reads, gives a single entry per CDR3 protein. Of a few hundred thousand distinct CDR3 sequences listed, 11% are singletons. The TCR comes from a human donor who donated a stem cell graft to a child with acute myeloid leukemia. The sample consisted of PBMCs from the stem cell graft donor, taken from the stem cell graft.

The CDR3 DNA reads TGTGCCAGCAGCAACCGAGGACAGGGGGAGAACTATGGCTACACCTTC. Encoded protein: CASSNRGQGENYGYTF. The J gene is TRBJ1-2, the V gene TRBV21-1; the table's D call of TRBD1 was not tested on the DNA. TRBV21-1 is a documented pseudogene. There are 16 residues in the CDR3.